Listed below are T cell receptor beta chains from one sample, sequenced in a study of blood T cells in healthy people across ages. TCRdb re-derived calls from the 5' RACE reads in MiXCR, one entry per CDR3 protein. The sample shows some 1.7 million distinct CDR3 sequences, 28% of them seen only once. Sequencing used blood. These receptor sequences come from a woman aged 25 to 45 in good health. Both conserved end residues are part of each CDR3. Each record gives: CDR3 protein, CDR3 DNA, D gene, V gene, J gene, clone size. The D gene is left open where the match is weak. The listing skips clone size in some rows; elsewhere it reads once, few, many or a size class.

cdr3_aa: CASRDLRGSNQPQHF
cdr3_nt: TGTGCCAGCAGGGACCTAAGGGGGAGCAATCAGCCCCAGCATTTT
d_call: .
v_call: TRBV28
j_call: TRBJ1-5
clone_size: .

cdr3_aa: CSVGPRQSNEKLFF
cdr3_nt: TGCAGCGTTGGGCCGAGACAGTCCAATGAAAAACTGTTTTTT
d_call: .
v_call: TRBV29-1
j_call: TRBJ1-4
clone_size: .

cdr3_aa: CASRGASATDTQYF
cdr3_nt: TGCGCCAGCAGAGGGGCTAGCGCCACAGATACGCAGTATTTT
d_call: .
v_call: TRBV5-1
j_call: TRBJ2-3
clone_size: .

cdr3_aa: CSVKREGYGYTF
cdr3_nt: TGCAGCGTTAAGAGGGAAGGGTATGGCTACACCTTC
d_call: .
v_call: TRBV29-1
j_call: TRBJ1-2
clone_size: .

cdr3_aa: CASSFPGTGRDTEAFF
cdr3_nt: TGTGCCAGCAGCTTCCCCGGGACGGGGAGGGACACTGAAGCTTTCTTT
d_call: .
v_call: TRBV7-9
j_call: TRBJ1-1
clone_size: once

cdr3_aa: CASIGDRVNEKLFF
cdr3_nt: TGTGCCAGCATAGGGGACAGGGTTAATGAAAAACTGTTTTTT
d_call: TRBD1
v_call: TRBV27
j_call: TRBJ1-4
clone_size: .

cdr3_aa: CASIGREGHDEQYF
cdr3_nt: TGTGCCAGCATCGGGCGGGAGGGCCACGACGAGCAGTACTTC
d_call: TRBD2
v_call: TRBV28
j_call: TRBJ2-7
clone_size: many

cdr3_aa: CASRGTRSNYGYTF
cdr3_nt: TGTGCCAGCAGAGGGACAAGATCTAACTATGGCTACACCTTC
d_call: .
v_call: TRBV6-5
j_call: TRBJ1-2
clone_size: .

cdr3_aa: CASSGGQPQGYNEQFF
cdr3_nt: TGTGCCAGCAGCGGGGGACAGCCGCAGGGGTACAATGAGCAGTTCTTC
d_call: TRBD1
v_call: TRBV7-9
j_call: TRBJ2-1
clone_size: .

cdr3_aa: CASSRRKGAPNGYTF
cdr3_nt: TGTGCCAGCAGCAGAAGGAAGGGGGCGCCGAACGGCTACACCTTC
d_call: TRBD1
v_call: TRBV2
j_call: TRBJ1-2
clone_size: .

cdr3_aa: CASSQGTAANYDYTF
cdr3_nt: TGTGCCAGCAGTCAAGGGACAGCCGCTAACTATGACTACACCTTC
d_call: TRBD1
v_call: TRBV7-9
j_call: TRBJ1-2
clone_size: once

cdr3_aa: CATSRDPGEILEQFF
cdr3_nt: TGTGCCACCAGCAGAGATCCCGGGGAAATCCTTGAGCAGTTCTTC
d_call: .
v_call: TRBV15
j_call: TRBJ2-1
clone_size: few

cdr3_aa: CSATLAGLRQNEQFF
cdr3_nt: TGCAGTGCAACATTAGCCGGACTAAGACAGAATGAGCAGTTCTTC
d_call: .
v_call: TRBV20-1
j_call: TRBJ2-1
clone_size: .

cdr3_aa: CASSVGTGDGETQYF
cdr3_nt: TGTGCCAGCAGCGTCGGGACAGGGGACGGAGAGACCCAGTACTTC
d_call: TRBD1
v_call: TRBV7-2
j_call: TRBJ2-5
clone_size: .

cdr3_aa: CASSSQVRTSEYNEQFF
cdr3_nt: TGTGCCAGCAGCTCCCAGGTGCGGACTAGCGAATACAATGAGCAGTTCTTC
d_call: TRBD2
v_call: TRBV7-8
j_call: TRBJ2-1
clone_size: .

cdr3_aa: CASRESPGRTEAFF
cdr3_nt: TGCGCCAGCAGGGAGTCCCCCGGACGCACTGAAGCTTTCTTT
d_call: .
v_call: TRBV10-2
j_call: TRBJ1-1
clone_size: .

cdr3_aa: CATSPRGRDEQFF
cdr3_nt: TGTGCCACCAGCCCGCGGGGGCGCGATGAGCAGTTCTTC
d_call: .
v_call: TRBV15
j_call: TRBJ2-1
clone_size: .

cdr3_aa: CASSFSGGELNYGYTF
cdr3_nt: TGTGCCAGCAGTTTCTCAGGGGGGGAACTCAACTATGGCTACACCTTC
d_call: TRBD1
v_call: TRBV6-6
j_call: TRBJ1-2
clone_size: .

cdr3_aa: CASSPLQTSGRRNEQFF
cdr3_nt: TGTGCCAGCAGCCCACTTCAGACTAGCGGGAGAAGGAATGAGCAGTTCTTC
d_call: TRBD2
v_call: TRBV7-2
j_call: TRBJ2-1
clone_size: many

cdr3_aa: CASRKPGETQYF
cdr3_nt: TGTGCCAGCAGGAAGCCGGGGGAGACCCAGTACTTC
d_call: .
v_call: TRBV5-5
j_call: TRBJ2-5
clone_size: .

cdr3_aa: CASSKRPDRSNSPLHF
cdr3_nt: TGCGCCAGCAGCAAGCGACCGGACAGGTCAAATTCACCCCTCCACTTT
d_call: TRBD1
v_call: TRBV5-1
j_call: TRBJ1-6
clone_size: .

cdr3_aa: CAWGREPEAFF
cdr3_nt: TGTGCCTGGGGTAGGGAACCTGAAGCTTTCTTT
d_call: .
v_call: TRBV30
j_call: TRBJ1-1
clone_size: few

cdr3_aa: CASSATSGSNEQYF
cdr3_nt: TGTGCCAGCAGCGCCACTAGCGGGAGTAACGAGCAGTACTTC
d_call: TRBD2
v_call: TRBV7-8
j_call: TRBJ2-7
clone_size: few

cdr3_aa: CASSYSGGSISQGYTF
cdr3_nt: TGTGCCAGCAGTTACTCGGGGGGATCCATTTCGCAGGGCTACACCTTC
d_call: .
v_call: TRBV6-5
j_call: TRBJ1-2
clone_size: .

cdr3_aa: CASSIGDGSLNEQFF
cdr3_nt: TGTGCCAGTAGTATAGGGGACGGTTCCCTCAATGAGCAGTTCTTC
d_call: .
v_call: TRBV19
j_call: TRBJ2-1
clone_size: .

cdr3_aa: CASSYLSASGAYNEQFF
cdr3_nt: TGTGCCAGCAGTTACCTCTCCGCTAGCGGGGCGTACAATGAGCAGTTCTTC
d_call: TRBD2
v_call: TRBV6-2/TRBV6-3
j_call: TRBJ2-1
clone_size: .

cdr3_aa: CSVSRAGFYNEQFF
cdr3_nt: TGCAGTGTCTCACGGGCTGGGTTCTACAATGAGCAGTTCTTC
d_call: .
v_call: TRBV20-1
j_call: TRBJ2-1
clone_size: .

cdr3_aa: CASSSEGPSYEQYF
cdr3_nt: TGTGCCAGCAGTTCCGAGGGGCCCTCCTACGAGCAGTACTTC
d_call: .
v_call: TRBV27
j_call: TRBJ2-7
clone_size: .

cdr3_aa: CASSPSGALIYEQYF
cdr3_nt: TGTGCCAGCAGTCCTTCAGGGGCTCTAATCTACGAGCAGTACTTC
d_call: .
v_call: TRBV12-3/TRBV12-4
j_call: TRBJ2-7
clone_size: few

cdr3_aa: CASSPPGGLANQEQYF
cdr3_nt: TGTGCCAGCAGTCCACCCGGTGGACTAGCGAACCAGGAGCAGTACTTC
d_call: TRBD2
v_call: TRBV7-2
j_call: TRBJ2-5
clone_size: .

cdr3_aa: CASSQVPTTGENTEAFF
cdr3_nt: TGCGCCAGCAGCCAAGTCCCCACGACAGGAGAGAACACTGAAGCTTTCTTT
d_call: .
v_call: TRBV4-3
j_call: TRBJ1-1
clone_size: .

cdr3_aa: CASSLGGSYQGTQYF
cdr3_nt: TGTGCCAGCAGCTTAGGGGGCAGCTACCAAGGGACCCAGTACTTC
d_call: .
v_call: TRBV11-1
j_call: TRBJ2-5
clone_size: .

cdr3_aa: CASSSAGTGVNGYTF
cdr3_nt: TGCGCCAGCAGTTCTGCCGGGACAGGAGTTAATGGCTACACCTTC
d_call: TRBD1
v_call: TRBV5-1
j_call: TRBJ1-2
clone_size: many

cdr3_aa: CASSWDRLEQYF
cdr3_nt: TGCGCCAGCAGCTGGGACAGGCTCGAGCAGTACTTC
d_call: TRBD1
v_call: TRBV5-1
j_call: TRBJ2-7
clone_size: few

cdr3_aa: CASSFPGTPSYEQYF
cdr3_nt: TGTGCCAGCAGCTTCCCCGGGACACCTTCCTACGAGCAGTACTTC
d_call: .
v_call: TRBV7-2
j_call: TRBJ2-7
clone_size: many

cdr3_aa: CASSPPIAEADEQFF
cdr3_nt: TGTGCCAGCAGTCCCCCAATAGCGGAAGCAGATGAGCAGTTCTTC
d_call: .
v_call: TRBV12-3/TRBV12-4
j_call: TRBJ2-1
clone_size: once